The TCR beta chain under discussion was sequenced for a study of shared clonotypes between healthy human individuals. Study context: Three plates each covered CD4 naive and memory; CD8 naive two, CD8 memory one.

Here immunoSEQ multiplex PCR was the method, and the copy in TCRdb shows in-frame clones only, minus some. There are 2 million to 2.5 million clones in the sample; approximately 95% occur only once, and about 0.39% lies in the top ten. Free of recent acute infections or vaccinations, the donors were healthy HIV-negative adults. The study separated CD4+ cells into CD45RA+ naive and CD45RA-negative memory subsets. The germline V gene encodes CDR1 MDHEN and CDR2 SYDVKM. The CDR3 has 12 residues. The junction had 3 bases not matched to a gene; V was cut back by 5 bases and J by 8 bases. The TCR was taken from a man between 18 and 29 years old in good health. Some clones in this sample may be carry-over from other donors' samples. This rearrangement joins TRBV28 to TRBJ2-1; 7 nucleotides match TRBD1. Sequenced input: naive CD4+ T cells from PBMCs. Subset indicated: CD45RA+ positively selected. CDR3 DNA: TGTGCCAGCAGTCTAAGGGGGCATGAGCAGTTCTTC. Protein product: CASSLRGHEQFF.